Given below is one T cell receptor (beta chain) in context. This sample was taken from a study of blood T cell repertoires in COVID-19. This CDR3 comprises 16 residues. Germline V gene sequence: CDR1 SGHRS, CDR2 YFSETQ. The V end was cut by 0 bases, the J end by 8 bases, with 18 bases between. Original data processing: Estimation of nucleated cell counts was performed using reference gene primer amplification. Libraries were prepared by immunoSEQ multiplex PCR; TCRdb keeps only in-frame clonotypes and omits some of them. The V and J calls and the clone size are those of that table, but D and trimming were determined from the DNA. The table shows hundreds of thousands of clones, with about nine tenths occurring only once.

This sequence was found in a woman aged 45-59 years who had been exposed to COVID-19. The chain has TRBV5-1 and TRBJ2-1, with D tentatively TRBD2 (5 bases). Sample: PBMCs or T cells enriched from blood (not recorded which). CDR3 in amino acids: CASSLAQGRLVDEQFF. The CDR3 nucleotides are TGCGCCAGCAGCTTGGCCCAAGGGAGATTGGTGGATGAGCAGTTCTTC.